The source of this TCR beta chain is a study of blood T cell repertoires in COVID-19. Study information: PBMCs, B-cell-depleted T cells, or T cells were the source of the cDNA or gDNA that made up the material.

This clone was seen more than once but under ten times. Losses at the gene ends were 7 bases for V and 9 bases for J; bases not matched to a gene: 5. CDR1 MDHEN and CDR2 SYDVKM come from the germline V gene. The CDR3 totals 12 residues. The Seattle patients joined while their infection was active and were tracked longitudinally afterward. This table comes from immunoSEQ multiplex PCR, and its TCRdb copy is limited to in-frame clones, with some not included. The sample records approximately 96,000 clones, approximately 90% being singletons. Material for sequencing was peripheral blood. The chain carries TRBV28 and TRBJ2-1; TRBD2 matches at 8 bases. The receptor was derived from a human donor with COVID-19, enrolled during active disease. The donor label of this sample is uncertain. The CDR3 sequence: CASTDGRGEQFF. The CDR3 nucleotides are TGTGCCAGCACCGACGGGAGGGGTGAGCAGTTCTTC.